The rows below give T cell receptor beta chains drawn from one sample of a study of radiotherapy plus CTLA-4 blockade in lung cancer. Assay: immunoSEQ multiplex PCR; the TCRdb copy retains only in-frame clones and omits some. The sample holds 65,000 to 85,000 clones, less than 85% seen once. The sequenced sample was peripheral blood, obtained from a patient treated with radiotherapy plus ipilimumab. The origin of the receptors is a human donor with non-small cell lung cancer whose response to radiotherapy plus ipilimumab could not be evaluated. Each CDR3 is given with its conserved first and last residue. The order of the fields is CDR3 protein, CDR3 DNA, D gene, J gene, V gene, clone size. D genes are given only for firm matches. Clone size is stated in some rows and not others, as once, few, many or a class when expanded.

CASSPRQDYGYTF,TGTGCCAGCAGTCCAAGACAGGACTATGGCTACACCTTC,.,TRBJ1-2,TRBV2,once
CASSAMQGRAKNIQYF,TGTGCCAGCAGTGCAATGCAGGGGCGCGCCAAAAACATTCAGTACTTC,.,TRBJ2-4,TRBV2,.
CASSSYHYRGDGELFF,TGTGCCAGCAGTTCCTACCACTATAGGGGCGACGGGGAGCTGTTTTTT,.,TRBJ2-2,TRBV6-5,.
CASSLGGGRGPYEQYF,TGTGCCAGCAGTTTAGGGGGCGGCAGGGGGCCCTACGAGCAGTACTTC,TRBD1,TRBJ2-7,TRBV27,few
CADRDRGFLNTEAFF,TGTGCCGACCGGGACAGGGGGTTCCTGAACACTGAAGCTTTCTTT,TRBD1,TRBJ1-1,TRBV2,many
CASSTVKQGPNYGYTF,TGTGCCAGCAGCACCGTAAAACAGGGACCTAACTATGGCTACACCTTC,.,TRBJ1-2,TRBV5-4,.
CASSPRVAGLDYEQYF,TGTGCCAGCTCACCGAGGGTAGCGGGGTTGGACTACGAGCAGTACTTC,TRBD2,TRBJ2-7,TRBV18,few
CASSVSGTSGGGTDTQYF,TGCGCCAGCAGTGTCTCCGGGACTAGCGGGGGTGGCACAGATACGCAGTATTTT,TRBD2,TRBJ2-3,TRBV10-2,.
CASSQETSTETQYF,TGCGCCAGCAGCCAGGAGACTAGCACAGAGACCCAGTACTTC,TRBD2,TRBJ2-5,TRBV4-3,.
CSVDRDTGKETQYF,TGCAGCGTTGATCGGGACACCGGGAAAGAGACCCAGTACTTC,.,TRBJ2-5,TRBV29-1,few
CASSDEGGQPQHF,TGTGCCAGCAGTGACGAGGGAGGACAGCCCCAGCATTTT,.,TRBJ1-5,TRBV2,.
CASSSTGDRTQYF,TGTGCCAGCAGCTCTACAGGGGATAGGACCCAGTACTTC,TRBD1,TRBJ2-5,TRBV7-2,.
CASTGWGREQYF,TGTGCCAGTACCGGATGGGGGAGGGAGCAGTACTTC,.,TRBJ2-7,TRBV27,.
CASSWTGIDETQYF,TGCGCCAGCAGCTGGACAGGGATCGACGAGACCCAGTACTTC,TRBD1,TRBJ2-5,TRBV5-1,.
CASTGQSNQPQHF,TGTGCCAGCACTGGACAGTCTAATCAGCCCCAGCATTTT,.,TRBJ1-5,TRBV6-6,.
CASSLGGDGDQPQHF,TGTGCCAGCAGCTTAGGGGGGGACGGGGATCAGCCCCAGCATTTT,.,TRBJ1-5,TRBV11-2,.
CASSLTRDNEQFF,TGTGCCAGCAGCTTAACTCGGGACAATGAGCAGTTCTTC,.,TRBJ2-1,TRBV7-2,.
CASSYLGQGTSYEQYF,TGTGCCAGCAGTTACTTAGGACAGGGGACGTCCTACGAGCAGTACTTC,TRBD1,TRBJ2-7,TRBV6-5,.
CASSSSGTGRSGELFF,TGTGCCAGCAGCAGCTCCGGGACAGGGCGGTCCGGGGAGCTGTTTTTT,TRBD1,TRBJ2-2,TRBV7-6,.
CASSWGQSSYNSPLHF,TGTGCCAGCAGCTGGGGACAGAGCTCCTATAATTCACCCCTCCACTTT,TRBD1,TRBJ1-6,TRBV7-2,.
CAWGPGTSGYNEQFF,TGTGCCTGGGGACCCGGGACTAGCGGTTACAATGAGCAGTTCTTC,TRBD2,TRBJ2-1,TRBV30,.
CAWSLADTNYGYTF,TGTGCCTGGAGTTTGGCAGATACTAACTATGGCTACACCTTC,.,TRBJ1-2,TRBV30,.
CASSLASDGRSDTQYF,TGTGCCAGCAGCTTAGCCTCCGACGGGAGGTCAGATACGCAGTATTTT,TRBD2,TRBJ2-3,TRBV7-9,.
CASSLGGKTGATNTEAFF,TGTGCCAGCAGCTTAGGAGGTAAAACAGGGGCGACCAACACTGAAGCTTTCTTT,TRBD1,TRBJ1-1,TRBV11-1,.
CASSGPGTRTEAFF,TGTGCCAGCAGTGGACCAGGGACACGCACTGAAGCTTTCTTT,.,TRBJ1-1,TRBV6-1,.
CASSYSSPGIDHEQYF,TGTGCCAGCAGTTACTCGAGCCCAGGGATTGACCACGAGCAGTACTTC,.,TRBJ2-7,TRBV6-5,.
CAIREDRGSNYGYTF,TGTGCCATCAGGGAAGACAGGGGATCTAACTATGGCTACACCTTC,TRBD1,TRBJ1-2,TRBV10-3,few
CASSPLGLAGDNEQFF,TGTGCCAGCAGCCCCCTCGGACTAGCGGGAGACAATGAGCAGTTCTTC,TRBD2,TRBJ2-1,TRBV5-6,.
CAISGPTGNTIYF,TGTGCCATCAGTGGGCCGACTGGAAACACCATATATTTT,.,TRBJ1-3,TRBV10-3,many
CASSSASGGGTDTQYF,TGTGCCAGCAGCTCCGCTAGCGGGGGGGGCACAGATACGCAGTATTTT,TRBD2,TRBJ2-3,TRBV9,few
CAADRGGGTEAFF,TGTGCCGCAGACAGGGGAGGAGGTACTGAAGCTTTCTTT,TRBD1,TRBJ1-1,TRBV6-6,few
CATSGDYVLQNIQYF,TGTGCCACCAGCGGGGACTACGTCCTCCAAAACATTCAGTACTTC,TRBD2,TRBJ2-4,TRBV15,.
CASSLEGVNEQYF,TGTGCCAGCAGCCTAGAGGGGGTCAACGAGCAGTACTTC,.,TRBJ2-7,TRBV7-8,.
CASSVGAGGPNEQYF,TGTGCCAGCAGCGTAGGCGCGGGAGGGCCTAACGAGCAGTACTTC,TRBD2,TRBJ2-7,TRBV9,.
CASGPRRSNSPLHF,TGTGCTAGTGGCCCCAGACGGAGCAATTCACCCCTCCACTTT,.,TRBJ1-6,TRBV12-5,.
CASSLIGTGGSYEQYF,TGTGCCAGCAGCTTAATAGGGACAGGGGGCAGTTACGAGCAGTACTTC,TRBD1,TRBJ2-7,TRBV7-9,.
CASSILDTQYF,TGTGCCAGTAGTATCTTAGATACGCAGTATTTT,.,TRBJ2-3,TRBV19,.
CASSRGETGELFF,TGTGCCAGTAGTAGAGGCGAGACCGGGGAGCTGTTTTTT,.,TRBJ2-2,TRBV19,once
CASSLGSNLLGQKISYEQYF,TGTGCCAGCAGTTTAGGTTCGAATTTGTTGGGGCAGAAAATCTCCTACGAGCAGTACTTC,.,TRBJ2-7,TRBV28,once
CASSPRGSGKLEQYF,TGTGCCAGCAGCCCTAGGGGCAGCGGGAAACTCGAGCAGTACTTC,TRBD2,TRBJ2-7,TRBV7-9,.
CASSYRVNTEAFF,TGTGCCAGCAGCTACAGGGTTAACACTGAAGCTTTCTTT,.,TRBJ1-1,TRBV7-2,medium-sized
CASSENSIDTQYF,TGCGCCAGCAGTGAGAATAGCATAGATACGCAGTATTTT,.,TRBJ2-3,TRBV10-2,.
CASSSYPGTEAFF,TGTGCCAGCAGCTCTTACCCTGGGACAGAAGCTTTCTTT,.,TRBJ1-1,TRBV7-3,few
CASSSEPGQFYNEQFF,TGCGCCAGCAGTTCTGAACCGGGACAGTTCTACAATGAGCAGTTCTTC,TRBD1,TRBJ2-1,TRBV5-1,.
CASSQGKNTEAFF,TGTGCCAGCTCACAGGGGAAGAACACTGAAGCTTTCTTT,.,TRBJ1-1,TRBV18,few
CASSGFRGPNTEAFF,TGTGCCAGCAGCGGCTTCAGGGGACCGAACACTGAAGCTTTCTTT,.,TRBJ1-1,TRBV9,few
CASSSPGGSSYEQYF,TGTGCCAGCAGCTCCCCTGGGGGGAGCTCCTACGAGCAGTACTTC,.,TRBJ2-7,TRBV7-9,.
CASSLGLAGDSGADTQYF,TGTGCCAGCAGCCTGGGACTAGCGGGGGACTCCGGGGCAGATACGCAGTATTTT,TRBD2,TRBJ2-3,TRBV7-9,few
CASSAGTGVGANVLTF,TGCGCCAGCAGCGCCGGGACAGGGGTTGGGGCCAACGTCCTGACTTTC,TRBD1,TRBJ2-6,TRBV5-1,.
CASSFGLAGGEQYF,TGTGCCAGCAGCTTCGGCCTGGCCGGGGGTGAGCAGTACTTC,.,TRBJ2-7,TRBV7-2,.
CASSESPGQGYEQYF,TGCGCCAGCAGTGAGTCCCCGGGACAGGGCTACGAGCAGTACTTC,TRBD1,TRBJ2-7,TRBV10-2,.
CASSTLGQDYEQYF,TGTGCCAGCAGTACCCTGGGACAGGACTACGAGCAGTACTTC,TRBD1,TRBJ2-7,TRBV27,.
CAISTQNSPLHF,TGTGCCATCAGCACTCAAAATTCACCCCTCCACTTT,.,TRBJ1-6,TRBV10-3,many
CASSLVTDTDTQYF,TGTGCCAGCAGCTTGGTGACAGACACAGATACGCAGTATTTT,.,TRBJ2-3,TRBV5-4,.
CASSSPTGSGNTIYF,TGTGCCAGCAGTTCCCCGACAGGGTCTGGAAACACCATATATTTT,TRBD1,TRBJ1-3,TRBV6-6,.
CASSPGTTYATNEKLFF,TGTGCCAGCAGTCCCGGGACAACTTATGCAACTAATGAAAAACTGTTTTTT,.,TRBJ1-4,TRBV7-9,few
CASSLYLAGSSQADTQYF,TGTGCCAGCAGCTTGTACCTAGCGGGATCTAGTCAGGCAGATACGCAGTATTTT,TRBD2,TRBJ2-3,TRBV5-6,.